Detailed here is one T cell receptor beta chain. Original processing notes: Nucleated cell counts were estimated from reference gene primer amplification. Data came from immunoSEQ multiplex PCR; TCRdb stores just in-frame clones and leaves some out. The V and J calls and clone size were taken over from that table, and D and trimming were inferred from the DNA. The data contain tens of thousands of clones, 85% to 90% of them seen just once; the ten biggest clones take up 6.9%. J lost 7 bases, V lost 5 bases, and 4 bases had no gene match. Germline values: CDR1 SEHNR, CDR2 FQNEAQ (reference sequence). This CDR3 is built from 15 residues. The sample comes from a study of blood T cell repertoires in COVID-19. Study details: There were acute and convalescent COVID-19 samples, and they came from the United States, Italy and Spain. The cDNA or gDNA used as material had been derived from T cells, B-cell-depleted T cells, or PBMCs.

The specimen sequenced was peripheral blood. The clonotype originates from a middle-aged man with active COVID-19. The chain couples TRBV7-9 to TRBJ2-1; 14 bases are a match to TRBD2. The chain's CDR3 is CASSGTSGRGNEQFF. In nucleotides, the CDR3 is TGTGCCAGCAGCGGGACTAGCGGGAGAGGGAATGAGCAGTTCTTC.